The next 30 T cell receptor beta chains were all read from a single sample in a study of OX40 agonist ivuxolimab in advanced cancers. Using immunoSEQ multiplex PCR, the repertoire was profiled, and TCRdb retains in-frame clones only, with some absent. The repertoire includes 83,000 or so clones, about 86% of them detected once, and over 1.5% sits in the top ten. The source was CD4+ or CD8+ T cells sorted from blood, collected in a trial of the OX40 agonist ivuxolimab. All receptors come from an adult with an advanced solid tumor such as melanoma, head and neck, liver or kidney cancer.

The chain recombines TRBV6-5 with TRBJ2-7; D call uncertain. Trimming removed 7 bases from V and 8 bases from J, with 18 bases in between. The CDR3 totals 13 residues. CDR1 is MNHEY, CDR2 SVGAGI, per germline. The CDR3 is CASNQPPTAKQYF. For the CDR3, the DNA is TGTGCCAGCAATCAACCCCCCACCGCGAAGCAGTACTTC.

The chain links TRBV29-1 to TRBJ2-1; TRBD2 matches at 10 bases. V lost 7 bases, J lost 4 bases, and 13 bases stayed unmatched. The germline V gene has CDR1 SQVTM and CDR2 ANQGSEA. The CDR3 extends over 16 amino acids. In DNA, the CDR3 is TGCAGCGGACCTAGCGGGGGAGTACCGCGGTACAATGAGCAGTTCTTC. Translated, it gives CSGPSGGVPRYNEQFF.

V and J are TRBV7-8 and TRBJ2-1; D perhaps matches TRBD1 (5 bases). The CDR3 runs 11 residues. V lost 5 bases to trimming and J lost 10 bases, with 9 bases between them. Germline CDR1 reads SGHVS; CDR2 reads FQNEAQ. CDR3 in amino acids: CASSPRAEQFF. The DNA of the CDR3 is TGTGCCAGCAGCCCCAGGGCCGAGCAGTTCTTC.

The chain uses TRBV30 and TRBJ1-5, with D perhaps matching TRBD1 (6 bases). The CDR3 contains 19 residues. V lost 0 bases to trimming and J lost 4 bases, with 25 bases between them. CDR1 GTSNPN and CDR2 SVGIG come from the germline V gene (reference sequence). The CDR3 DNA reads TGTGCCTGGAGTGTACGGGTTGGGGGGGCCCAAAATAGGAATCAGCCCCAGCATTTT. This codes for CAWSVRVGGAQNRNQPQHF.

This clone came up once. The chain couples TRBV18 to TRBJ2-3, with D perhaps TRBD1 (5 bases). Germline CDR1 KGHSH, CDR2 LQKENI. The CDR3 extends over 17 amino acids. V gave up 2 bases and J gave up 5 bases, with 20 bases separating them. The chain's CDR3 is CASSPSYRPPKKDTQYF. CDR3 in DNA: TGTGCCAGCTCACCATCCTACAGGCCTCCCAAGAAAGATACGCAGTATTTT.

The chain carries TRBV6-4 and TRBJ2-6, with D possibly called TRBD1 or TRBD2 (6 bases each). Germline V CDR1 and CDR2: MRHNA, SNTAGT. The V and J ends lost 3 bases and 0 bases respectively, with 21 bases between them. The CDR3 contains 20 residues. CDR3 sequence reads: CASSEDGGHLVGSGANVLTF. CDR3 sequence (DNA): TGTGCCAGCAGTGAGGACGGGGGACATCTAGTCGGCTCTGGGGCCAACGTCCTGACTTTC.

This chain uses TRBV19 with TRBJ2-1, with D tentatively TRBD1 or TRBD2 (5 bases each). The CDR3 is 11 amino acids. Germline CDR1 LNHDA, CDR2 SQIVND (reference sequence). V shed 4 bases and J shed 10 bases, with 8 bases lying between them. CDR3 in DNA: TGTGCCAGTAGTAATTGGGGGGAGCAGTTCTTC. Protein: CASSNWGEQFF.

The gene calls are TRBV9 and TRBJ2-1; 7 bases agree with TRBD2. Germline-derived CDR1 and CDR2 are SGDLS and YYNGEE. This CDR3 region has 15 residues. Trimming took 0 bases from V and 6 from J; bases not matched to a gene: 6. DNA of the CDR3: TGTGCCAGCAGCGTAGGCGGACTAGTGCGCAATGAGCAGTTCTTC. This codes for CASSVGGLVRNEQFF.

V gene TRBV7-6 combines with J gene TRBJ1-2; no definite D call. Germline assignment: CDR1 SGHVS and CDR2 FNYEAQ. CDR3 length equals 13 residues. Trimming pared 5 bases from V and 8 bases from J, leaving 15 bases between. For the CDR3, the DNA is TGTGCCAGCAGCCCGCCGGGTCCGGGCGGCTACACCTTC. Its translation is CASSPPGPGGYTF.

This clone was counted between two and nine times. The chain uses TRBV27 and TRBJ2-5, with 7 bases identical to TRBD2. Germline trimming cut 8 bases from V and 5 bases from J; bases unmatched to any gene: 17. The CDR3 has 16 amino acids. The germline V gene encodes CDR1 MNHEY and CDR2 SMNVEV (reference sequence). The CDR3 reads CASSGERGLPGETQYF. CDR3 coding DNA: TGTGCCAGCTCCGGGGAGCGGGGCTTACCCGGGGAGACCCAGTACTTC.

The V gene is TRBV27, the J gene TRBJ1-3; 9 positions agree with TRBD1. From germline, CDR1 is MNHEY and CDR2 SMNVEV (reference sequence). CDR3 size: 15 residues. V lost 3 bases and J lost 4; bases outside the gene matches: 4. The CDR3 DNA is TGTGCCAGCAGTTTGGCCGGGACAGGGGGAAACACCATATATTTT. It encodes CASSLAGTGGNTIYF.

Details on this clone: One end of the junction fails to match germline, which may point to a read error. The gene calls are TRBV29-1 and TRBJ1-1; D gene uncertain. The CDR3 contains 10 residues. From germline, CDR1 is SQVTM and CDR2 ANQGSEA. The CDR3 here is CACGNTEAFF. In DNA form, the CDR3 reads TGTGCCTGCGGGAACACTGAAGCTTTCTTT.

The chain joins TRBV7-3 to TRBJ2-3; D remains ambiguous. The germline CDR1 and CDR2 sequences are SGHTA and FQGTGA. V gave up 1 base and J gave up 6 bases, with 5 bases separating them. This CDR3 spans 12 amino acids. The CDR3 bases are TGTGCCAGCAGCTTAAACATGGATACGCAGTATTTT. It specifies CASSLNMDTQYF.

The chain's CDR3 is CASRKGQGVANEKLFF. The CDR3 nucleotides read TGCGCCAGCAGAAAGGGACAGGGTGTGGCTAATGAAAAACTGTTTTTT. This sequence joins TRBV5-1 and TRBJ1-4; TRBD1 matches 9 bases. With 5 bases clipped from V and 3 bases from J, the junction kept 8 bases outside the gene matches. The CDR3 totals 16 residues. Germline-derived CDR1 and CDR2 are SGHRS and YFSETQ.

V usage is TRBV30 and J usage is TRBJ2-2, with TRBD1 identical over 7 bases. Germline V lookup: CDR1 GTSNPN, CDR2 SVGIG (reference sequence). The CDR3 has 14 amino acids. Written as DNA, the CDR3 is TGTGCTCGAGCGGCAGGGGGGAACACCGGGGAGCTGTTTTTT. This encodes CARAAGGNTGELFF.

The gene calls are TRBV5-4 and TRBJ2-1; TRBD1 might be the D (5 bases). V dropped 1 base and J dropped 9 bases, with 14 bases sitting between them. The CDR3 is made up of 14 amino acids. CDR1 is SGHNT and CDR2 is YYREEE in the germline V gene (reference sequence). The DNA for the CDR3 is TGTGCCAGCAGCTTGCCAGGGCTCTTCAGTGAGCAGTTCTTC. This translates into CASSLPGLFSEQFF.

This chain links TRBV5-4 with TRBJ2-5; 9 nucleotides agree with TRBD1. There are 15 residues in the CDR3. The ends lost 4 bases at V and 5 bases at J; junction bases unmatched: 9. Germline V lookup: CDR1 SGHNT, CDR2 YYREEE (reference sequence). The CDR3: CASSPLRTGGETQYF. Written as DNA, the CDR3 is TGTGCCAGCAGCCCATTACGTACAGGGGGCGAGACCCAGTACTTC.

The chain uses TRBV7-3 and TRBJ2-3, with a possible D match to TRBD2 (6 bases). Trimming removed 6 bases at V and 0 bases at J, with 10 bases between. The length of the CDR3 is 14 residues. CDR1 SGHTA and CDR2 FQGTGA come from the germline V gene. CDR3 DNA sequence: TGTGCCAGCAGGCTCGGGGGTAGCACAGATACGCAGTATTTT. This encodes CASRLGGSTDTQYF.

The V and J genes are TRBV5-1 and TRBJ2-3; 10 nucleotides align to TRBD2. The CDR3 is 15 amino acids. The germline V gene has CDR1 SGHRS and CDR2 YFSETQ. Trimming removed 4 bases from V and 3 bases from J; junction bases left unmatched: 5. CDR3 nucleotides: TGCGCCAGCAGCCCCGGACTAGCGGTTACAGATACGCAGTATTTT. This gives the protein CASSPGLAVTDTQYF.

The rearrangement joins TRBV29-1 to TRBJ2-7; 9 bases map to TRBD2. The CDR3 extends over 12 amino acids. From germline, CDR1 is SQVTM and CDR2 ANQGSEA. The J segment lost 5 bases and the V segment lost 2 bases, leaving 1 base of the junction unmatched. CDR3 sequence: CSVELAGNEQYF. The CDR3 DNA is TGCAGCGTTGAACTAGCGGGAAACGAGCAGTACTTC.

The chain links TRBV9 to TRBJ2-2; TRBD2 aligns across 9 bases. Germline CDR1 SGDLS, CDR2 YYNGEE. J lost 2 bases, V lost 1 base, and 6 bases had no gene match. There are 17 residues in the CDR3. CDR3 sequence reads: CASSVRASGTNTGELFF. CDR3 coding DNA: TGTGCCAGCAGCGTACGGGCTAGCGGGACTAACACCGGGGAGCTGTTTTTT.

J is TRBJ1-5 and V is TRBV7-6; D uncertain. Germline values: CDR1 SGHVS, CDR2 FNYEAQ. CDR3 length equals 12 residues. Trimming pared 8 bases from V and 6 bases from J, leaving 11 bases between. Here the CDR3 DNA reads TGTGCCAGCGCCCTCGGGGTTCAGCCCCAGCATTTT. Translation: CASALGVQPQHF.

CDR3 nucleotide sequence: TGCAGCGTTGCCCTATATGGAAACTCTGGAAACACCATATATTTT. This gives the protein CSVALYGNSGNTIYF. The rearrangement joins TRBV29-1 to TRBJ1-3; D gene ambiguous. CDR3 size: 15 residues. Germline values: CDR1 SQVTM, CDR2 ANQGSEA. The V gene lost 4 bases and the J gene lost 0 bases, with 13 bases spanning the gap.

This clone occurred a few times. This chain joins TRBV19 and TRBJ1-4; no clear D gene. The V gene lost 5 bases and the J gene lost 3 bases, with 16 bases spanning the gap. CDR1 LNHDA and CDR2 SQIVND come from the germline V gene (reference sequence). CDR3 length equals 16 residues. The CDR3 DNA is TGTGCCAGTAGTCCGGCGATAGGTGCCTCTAATGAAAAACTGTTTTTT. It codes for CASSPAIGASNEKLFF.

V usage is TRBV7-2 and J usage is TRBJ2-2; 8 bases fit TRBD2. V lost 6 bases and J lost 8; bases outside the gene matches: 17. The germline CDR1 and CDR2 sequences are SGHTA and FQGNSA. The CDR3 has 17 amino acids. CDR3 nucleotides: TGTGCCAGCAGGCCCCAAGGTGGAGCGGGAGAATCGGGGGAGCTGTTTTTT. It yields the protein CASRPQGGAGESGELFF.

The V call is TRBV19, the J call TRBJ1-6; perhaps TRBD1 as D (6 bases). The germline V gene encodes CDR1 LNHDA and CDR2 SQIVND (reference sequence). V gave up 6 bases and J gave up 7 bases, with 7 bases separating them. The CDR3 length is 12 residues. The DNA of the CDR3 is TGTGCCAGTAGGGGGGCCAATTCACCCCTCCACTTT. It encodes CASRGANSPLHF. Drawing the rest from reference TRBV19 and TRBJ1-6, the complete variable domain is DGGITQSPKYLFRKEGQNVTLSCEQNLNHDAMYWYRQDPGQGLRLIYYSQIVNDFQKGDIAEGYSVSREKKESFPLTVTSAQKNPTAFYLCASRGANSPLHFGNGTRLTVT.

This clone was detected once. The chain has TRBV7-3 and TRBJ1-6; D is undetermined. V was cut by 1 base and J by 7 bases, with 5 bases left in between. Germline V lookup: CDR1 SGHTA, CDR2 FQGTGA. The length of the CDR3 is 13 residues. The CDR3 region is CASSLISNSPLHF. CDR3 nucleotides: TGTGCCAGCAGCTTAATATCCAATTCACCCCTCCACTTT.

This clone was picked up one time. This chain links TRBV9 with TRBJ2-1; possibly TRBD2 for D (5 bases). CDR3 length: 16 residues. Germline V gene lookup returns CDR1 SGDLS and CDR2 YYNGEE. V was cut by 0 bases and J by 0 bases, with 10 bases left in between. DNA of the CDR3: TGTGCCAGCAGCGTAGTATCTAGCATCTCCTACAATGAGCAGTTCTTC. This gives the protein CASSVVSSISYNEQFF.

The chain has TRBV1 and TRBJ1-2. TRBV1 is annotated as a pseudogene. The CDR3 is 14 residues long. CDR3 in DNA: TGCACCAGCAGCCAAGACCCAGCTCACTATGGCTACACCTTC. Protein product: CTSSQDPAHYGYTF.

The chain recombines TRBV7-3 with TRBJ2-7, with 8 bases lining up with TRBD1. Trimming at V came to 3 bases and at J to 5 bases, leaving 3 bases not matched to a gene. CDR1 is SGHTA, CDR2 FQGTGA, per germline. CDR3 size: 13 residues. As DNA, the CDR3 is TGTGCCAGCAGCTTGGGACAGGTGGACGAGCAGTACTTC. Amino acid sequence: CASSLGQVDEQYF.